This T cell receptor (beta chain) was identified during a study of blood T cell repertoires in COVID-19. Sequenced by immunoSEQ multiplex PCR; TCRdb stores in-frame clones only, minus some. The table shows tens of thousands of clones, with 70% to 80% occurring only once. Trimming pared 3 bases from V and 7 bases from J, leaving 7 bases between. The CDR3 covers 11 residues. J is TRBJ2-7 and V is TRBV12-3 or TRBV12-4; no clear D. Sequenced: peripheral blood. The source is a human donor in a cohort sampled during active COVID-19. The DNA of the CDR3 is TGTGCCAGCAGTTTGGCCGGGGAGCAGTACTTC. Its protein product is CASSLAGEQYF.